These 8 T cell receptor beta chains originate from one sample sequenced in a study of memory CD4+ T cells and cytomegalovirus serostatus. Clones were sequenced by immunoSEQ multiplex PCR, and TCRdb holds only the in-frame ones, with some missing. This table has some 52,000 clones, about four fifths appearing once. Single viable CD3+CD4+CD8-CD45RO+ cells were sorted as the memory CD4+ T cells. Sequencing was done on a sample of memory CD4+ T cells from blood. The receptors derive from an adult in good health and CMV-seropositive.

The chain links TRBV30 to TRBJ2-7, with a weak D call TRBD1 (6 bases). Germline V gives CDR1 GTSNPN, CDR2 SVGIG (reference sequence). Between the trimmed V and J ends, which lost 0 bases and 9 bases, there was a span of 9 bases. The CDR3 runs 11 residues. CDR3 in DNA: TGTGCCTGGAGTGTCCAGGGGCGGCAGTACTTC. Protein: CAWSVQGRQYF.

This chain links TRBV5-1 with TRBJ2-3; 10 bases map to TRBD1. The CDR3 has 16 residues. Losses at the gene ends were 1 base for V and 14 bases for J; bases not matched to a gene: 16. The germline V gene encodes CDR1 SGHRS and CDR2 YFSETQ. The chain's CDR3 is CASSLLGQGGFASWYF. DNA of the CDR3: TGCGCCAGCAGCTTGCTAGGACAGGGGGGATTTGCGTCCTGGTATTTT.

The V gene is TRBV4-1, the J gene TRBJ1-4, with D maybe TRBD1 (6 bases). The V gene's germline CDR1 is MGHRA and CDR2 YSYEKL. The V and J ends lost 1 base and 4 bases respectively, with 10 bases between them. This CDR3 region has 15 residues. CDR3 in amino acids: CASSQARTDNEKLFF. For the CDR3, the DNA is TGCGCCAGCAGCCAAGCTAGGACAGATAATGAAAAACTGTTTTTT.

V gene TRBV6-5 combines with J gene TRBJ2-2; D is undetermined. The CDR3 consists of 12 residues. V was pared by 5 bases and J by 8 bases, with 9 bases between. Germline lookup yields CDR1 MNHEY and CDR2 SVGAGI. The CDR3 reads CASSLGSGELFF. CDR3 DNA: TGTGCCAGCAGTCTAGGTTCAGGGGAGCTGTTTTTT.

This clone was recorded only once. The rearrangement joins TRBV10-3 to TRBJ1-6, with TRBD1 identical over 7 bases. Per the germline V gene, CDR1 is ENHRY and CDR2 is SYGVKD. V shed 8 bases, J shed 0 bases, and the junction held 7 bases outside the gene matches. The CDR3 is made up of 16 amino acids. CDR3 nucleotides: TGTGCCATCCGGGAGACAGGGAGCTCCTATAATTCACCCCTCCACTTT. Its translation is CAIRETGSSYNSPLHF.

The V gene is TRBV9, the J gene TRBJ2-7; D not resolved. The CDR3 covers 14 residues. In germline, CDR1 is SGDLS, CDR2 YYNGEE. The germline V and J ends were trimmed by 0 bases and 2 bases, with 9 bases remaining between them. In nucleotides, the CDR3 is TGTGCCAGCAGCGTAGATTACCGGACCTACGAGCAGTACTTC. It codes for CASSVDYRTYEQYF.

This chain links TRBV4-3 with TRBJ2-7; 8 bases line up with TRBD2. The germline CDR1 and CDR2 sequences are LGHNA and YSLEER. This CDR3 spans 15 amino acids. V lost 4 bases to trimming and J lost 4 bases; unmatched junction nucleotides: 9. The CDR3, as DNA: TGCGCCAGCAGCCTGGAAGCGGGGGCCGAGTACGAGCAGTACTTC. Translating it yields CASSLEAGAEYEQYF.

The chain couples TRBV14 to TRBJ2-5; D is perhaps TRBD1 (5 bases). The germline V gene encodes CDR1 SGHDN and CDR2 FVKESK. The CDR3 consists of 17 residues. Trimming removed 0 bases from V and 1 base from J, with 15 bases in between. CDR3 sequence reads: CASSQEGQGYFQETQYF. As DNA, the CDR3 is TGTGCCAGCAGCCAAGAGGGTCAGGGCTACTTCCAAGAGACCCAGTACTTC. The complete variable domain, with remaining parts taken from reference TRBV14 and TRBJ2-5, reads EAGVTQFPSHSVIEKGQTVTLRCDPISGHDNLYWYRRVMGKEIKFLLHFVKESKQDESGMPNNRFLAERTGGTYSTLKVQPAELEDSGVYFCASSQEGQGYFQETQYFGPGTRLLVL.